This T cell receptor (beta chain) originates from a study of shared clonotypes between healthy human individuals. The study enrolled healthy HIV-negative adults without recent acute infections or vaccinations as donors. This CDR3 region has 13 residues. Per the germline V gene, CDR1 is MNHNS and CDR2 is SASEGT. Trimming cost V 7 bases and J 5 bases; bases outside gene matches: 4. Repertoires were generated with immunoSEQ multiplex PCR, while TCRdb's copy carries only in-frame clones and drops some. The sample lists hundreds of thousands of clones; 76% were seen once. The rearrangement links TRBV6-1 to TRBJ2-7; 11 bases match TRBD2. The specimen sequenced was PBMCs. The sequence came from a woman in her thirties or forties in good health. Some clones in this sample may be carry-over from other donors' samples. The CDR3 protein is CASIRLAGNEQYF. The CDR3 DNA reads TGTGCCAGCATAAGACTAGCGGGAAACGAGCAGTACTTC.